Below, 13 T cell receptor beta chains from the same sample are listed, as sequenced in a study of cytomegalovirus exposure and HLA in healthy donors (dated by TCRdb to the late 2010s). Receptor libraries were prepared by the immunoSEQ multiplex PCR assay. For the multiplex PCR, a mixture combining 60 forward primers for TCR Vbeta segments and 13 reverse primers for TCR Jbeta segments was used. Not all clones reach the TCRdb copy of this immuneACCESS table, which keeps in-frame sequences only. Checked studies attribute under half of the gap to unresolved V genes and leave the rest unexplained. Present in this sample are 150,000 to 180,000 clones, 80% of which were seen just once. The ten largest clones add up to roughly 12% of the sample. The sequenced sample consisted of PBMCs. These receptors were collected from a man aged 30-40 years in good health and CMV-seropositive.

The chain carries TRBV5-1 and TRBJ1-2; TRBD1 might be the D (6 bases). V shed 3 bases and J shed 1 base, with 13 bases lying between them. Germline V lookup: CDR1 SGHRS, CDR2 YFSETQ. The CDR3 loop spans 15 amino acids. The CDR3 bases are TGCGCCAGCAGCTCCGGACAGCCGAGTAACTATGGCTACACCTTC. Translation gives CASSSGQPSNYGYTF.

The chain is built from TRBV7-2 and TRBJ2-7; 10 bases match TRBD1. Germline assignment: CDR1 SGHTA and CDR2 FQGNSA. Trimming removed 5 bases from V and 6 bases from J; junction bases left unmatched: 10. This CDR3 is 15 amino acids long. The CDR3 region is CASSVAPGQGFEQYF. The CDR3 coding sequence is TGTGCCAGCAGCGTTGCTCCGGGACAGGGGTTCGAGCAGTACTTC.

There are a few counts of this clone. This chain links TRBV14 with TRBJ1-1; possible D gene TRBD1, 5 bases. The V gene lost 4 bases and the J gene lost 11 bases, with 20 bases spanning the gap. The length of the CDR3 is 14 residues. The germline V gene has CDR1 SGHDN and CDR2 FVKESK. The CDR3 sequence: CASSRRPSGGEAFF. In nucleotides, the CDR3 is TGTGCCAGCAGCCGACGACCCTCCGGGGGAGAGGCTTTCTTT.

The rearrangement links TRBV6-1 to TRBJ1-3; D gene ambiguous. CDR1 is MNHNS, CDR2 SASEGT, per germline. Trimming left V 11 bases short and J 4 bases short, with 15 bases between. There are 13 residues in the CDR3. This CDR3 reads CASIGSGGNTIYF. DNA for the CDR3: TGTGCCTCCATAGGTTCAGGCGGAAACACCATATATTTT.

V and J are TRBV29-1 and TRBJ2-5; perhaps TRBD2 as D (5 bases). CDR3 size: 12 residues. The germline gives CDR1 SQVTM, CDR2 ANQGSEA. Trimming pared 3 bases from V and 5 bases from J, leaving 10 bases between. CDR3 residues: CSVDGPGETQYF. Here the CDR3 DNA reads TGCAGCGTTGACGGACCGGGGGAGACCCAGTACTTC.

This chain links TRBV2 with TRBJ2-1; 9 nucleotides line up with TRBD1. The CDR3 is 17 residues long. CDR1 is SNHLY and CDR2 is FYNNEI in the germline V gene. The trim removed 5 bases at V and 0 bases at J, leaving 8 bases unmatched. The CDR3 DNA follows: TGTGCCAGCAGTACCCGGACAGGGGAGAGCTCCTACAATGAGCAGTTCTTC. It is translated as CASSTRTGESSYNEQFF.

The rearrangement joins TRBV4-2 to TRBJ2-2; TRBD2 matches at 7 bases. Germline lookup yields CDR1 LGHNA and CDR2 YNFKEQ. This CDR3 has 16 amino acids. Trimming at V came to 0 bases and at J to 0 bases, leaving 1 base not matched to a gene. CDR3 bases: TGTGCCAGCAGCCAAGACACTAGCGCGAACACCGGGGAGCTGTTTTTT. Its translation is CASSQDTSANTGELFF.

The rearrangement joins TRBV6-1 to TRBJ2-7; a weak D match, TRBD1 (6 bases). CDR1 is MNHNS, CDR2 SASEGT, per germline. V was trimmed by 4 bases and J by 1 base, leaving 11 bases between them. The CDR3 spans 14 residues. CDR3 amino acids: CASSALGGSYEQYF. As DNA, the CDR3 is TGTGCCAGCAGTGCACTAGGGGGATCCTACGAGCAGTACTTC.

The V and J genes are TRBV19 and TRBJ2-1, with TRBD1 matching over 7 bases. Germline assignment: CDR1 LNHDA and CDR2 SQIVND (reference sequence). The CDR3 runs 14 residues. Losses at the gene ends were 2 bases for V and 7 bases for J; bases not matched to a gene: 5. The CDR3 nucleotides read TGTGCCAGTAGTATAAGGAGACAGGGTAATGAGCAGTTCTTC. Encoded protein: CASSIRRQGNEQFF.

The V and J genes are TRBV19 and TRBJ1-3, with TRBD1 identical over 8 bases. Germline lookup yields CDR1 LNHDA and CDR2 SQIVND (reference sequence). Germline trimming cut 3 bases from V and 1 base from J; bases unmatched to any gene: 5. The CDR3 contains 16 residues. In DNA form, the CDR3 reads TGTGCCAGTAGTATGAAGACAGGGGCTTCTGGAAACACCATATATTTT. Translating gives CASSMKTGASGNTIYF.

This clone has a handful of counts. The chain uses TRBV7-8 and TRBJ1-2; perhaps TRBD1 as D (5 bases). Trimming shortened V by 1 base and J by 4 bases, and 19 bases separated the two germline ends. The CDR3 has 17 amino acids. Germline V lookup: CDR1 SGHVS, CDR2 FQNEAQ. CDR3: CASSLEGPWQTSYGYTF. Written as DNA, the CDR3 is TGTGCCAGCAGCTTAGAGGGGCCGTGGCAGACCAGCTATGGCTACACCTTC.

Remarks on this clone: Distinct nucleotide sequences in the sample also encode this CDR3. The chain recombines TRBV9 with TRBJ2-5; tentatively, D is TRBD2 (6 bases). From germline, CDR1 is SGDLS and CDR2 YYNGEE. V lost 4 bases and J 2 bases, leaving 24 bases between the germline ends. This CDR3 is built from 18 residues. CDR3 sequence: CASSHHRLGDLRQETQYF. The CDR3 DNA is TGTGCCAGCAGCCACCATAGACTAGGCGATTTAAGGCAAGAGACCCAGTACTTC.

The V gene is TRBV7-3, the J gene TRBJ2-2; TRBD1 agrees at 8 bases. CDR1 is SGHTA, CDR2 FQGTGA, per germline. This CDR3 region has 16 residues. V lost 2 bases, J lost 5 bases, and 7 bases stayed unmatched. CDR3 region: CASSLREGQGTGELFF. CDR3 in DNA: TGTGCCAGCAGCTTACGGGAAGGACAGGGTACCGGGGAGCTGTTTTTT.